The clone carrying this TCR beta chain showed up just a few times. This record comes from a study of blood T cell repertoires in COVID-19. Study in general: In each case, the material was cDNA or gDNA derived from T cells, B-cell-depleted T cells, or PBMCs.

Generated by immunoSEQ multiplex PCR, the TCRdb table keeps only in-frame clones and is missing some. In the table there are fewer than 200,000 clones, approximately 84% of which are singletons. Between the trimmed V and J ends, which lost 5 bases and 0 bases, there was a span of 11 bases. Germline V gene lookup returns CDR1 SGHTA and CDR2 FQGNSA. The CDR3 has 15 residues. This receptor was taken from a woman at least 80 years old with acute or convalescent COVID-19. The specimen sequenced was peripheral blood. The chain couples TRBV7-2 to TRBJ2-1; D is unclear. CDR3 amino acids: CASSPGGSSYNEQFF. In DNA, the CDR3 is TGTGCCAGCAGCCCCGGTGGTAGCTCCTACAATGAGCAGTTCTTC.